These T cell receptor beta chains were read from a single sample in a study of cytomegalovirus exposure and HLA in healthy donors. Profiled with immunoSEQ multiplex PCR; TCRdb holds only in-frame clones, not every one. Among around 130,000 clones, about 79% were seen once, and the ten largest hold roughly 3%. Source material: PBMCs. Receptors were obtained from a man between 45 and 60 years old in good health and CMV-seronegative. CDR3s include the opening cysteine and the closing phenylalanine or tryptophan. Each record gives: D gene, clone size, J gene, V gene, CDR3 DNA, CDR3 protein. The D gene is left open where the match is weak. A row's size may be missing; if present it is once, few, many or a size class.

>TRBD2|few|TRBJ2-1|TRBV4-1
TGCGCCAGCAGCTTTAGGACTAGCGGGGGGGAAGATGAGCAGTTCTTC
CASSFRTSGGEDEQFF
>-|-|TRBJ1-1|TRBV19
TGTGCCAGTAGTATACGGCGGGGAATGGGGTACACTGAAGCTTTCTTT
CASSIRRGMGYTEAFF
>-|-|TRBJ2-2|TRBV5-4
TGTGCCAGCAGCTTACAGGGGGCGGCGGGGGGGCCAAACACCGGGGAGCTGTTTTTT
CASSLQGAAGGPNTGELFF
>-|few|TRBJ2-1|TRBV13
TGTGCCAGCTCACGCTCCGGGACTCCCTACAATGAGCAGTTCTTC
CASSRSGTPYNEQFF
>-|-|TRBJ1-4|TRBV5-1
TGCGCCAGCAGCTTAAAGTCCGGGAGTGAAAAACTGTTTTTT
CASSLKSGSEKLFF
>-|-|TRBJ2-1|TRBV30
TGTGCCTGGAGTGTACGGGTGGGGGGATCCTACAATGAGCAGTTCTTC
CAWSVRVGGSYNEQFF
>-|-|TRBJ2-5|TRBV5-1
TGCGCCAGCAGCTTTTTTACCCGACAGAAGAATCAAGAGACCCAGTACTTC
CASSFFTRQKNQETQYF
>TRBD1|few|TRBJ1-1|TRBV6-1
TGTGCCACCCAGGGGGCACAAGCTTTCTTT
CATQGAQAFF
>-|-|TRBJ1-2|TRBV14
TGTGCCAGCAGCCAAGCCGAGGGTATGGGCTATGGCTACACCTTC
CASSQAEGMGYGYTF
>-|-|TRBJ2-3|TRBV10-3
TGTGCCACCTCCCCAAATAGCGGCTCGGGGAGTGAGCAGTATTTT
CATSPNSGSGSEQYF
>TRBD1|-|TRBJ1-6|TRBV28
TGTGCCAGCAGTACGGGACAGGGGGATTCACCCCTCCACTTT
CASSTGQGDSPLHF
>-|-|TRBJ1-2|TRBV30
TGTGCCTGGAGTGGTACAGCCCATGGGGCCGGCTACACCTTC
CAWSGTAHGAGYTF
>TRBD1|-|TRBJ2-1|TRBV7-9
TGTGCCAGCAGCTTACTGACAGGGACCTACAATGAGCAGTTCTTC
CASSLLTGTYNEQFF
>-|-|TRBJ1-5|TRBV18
TGTGCCAGCTCACCACCGGGAGATCAGCCCCAGCATTTT
CASSPPGDQPQHF
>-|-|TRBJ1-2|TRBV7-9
TGTGCCAGCAGTCCAGGGTTCCTTGTCTATGGCTACACCTTC
CASSPGFLVYGYTF
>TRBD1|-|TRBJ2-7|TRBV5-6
TGTGCCAGCAGCTTCGGGACAGGGACCTACGAGCAGTACTTC
CASSFGTGTYEQYF
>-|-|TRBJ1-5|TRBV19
TGTGCCAGTAGTCGGTCCCCCTCAGGGGAGAGTCAGCCCCAGCATTTT
CASSRSPSGESQPQHF
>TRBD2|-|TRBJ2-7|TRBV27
TGTGCCAGCAGTTTACTCACTAGCGGGGGGGCTTACGAGCAGTACTTC
CASSLLTSGGAYEQYF
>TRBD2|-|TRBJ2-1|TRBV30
TGTGCCTGGGGGAAAAGCGGGGGCCGGGATGAGCAGTTCTTC
CAWGKSGGRDEQFF
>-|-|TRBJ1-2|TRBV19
TGTGCCACAACCGCAGGGATGGGCTATGGCTACACCTTC
CATTAGMGYGYTF
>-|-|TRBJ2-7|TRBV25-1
TGTGCCAGCAGTGAATTCGGCCCGAGCGTCTTC
CASSEFGPSVF
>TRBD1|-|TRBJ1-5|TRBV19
TGTGCCAGTAAGATAGGACAGGGGGCGATTCAGCCCCAGCATTTT
CASKIGQGAIQPQHF
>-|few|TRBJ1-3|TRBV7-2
TGTGCCAGCAGCCCAGGGTCCTCTGGAAACACCATATATTTT
CASSPGSSGNTIYF
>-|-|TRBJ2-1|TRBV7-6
TGTGCCAGCAGCCTAAAGACGGGGGAGACCTACAATGAGCAGTTCTTC
CASSLKTGETYNEQFF
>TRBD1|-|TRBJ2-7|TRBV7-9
TGTGCCAGCAGCTTAGGAGGGACAGGGCTTTACGAGCAGTACTTC
CASSLGGTGLYEQYF
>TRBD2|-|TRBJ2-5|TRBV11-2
TGTGCCAGCAGCCACACTAGCGCGGGTATTCTGGAGACCCAGTACTTC
CASSHTSAGILETQYF
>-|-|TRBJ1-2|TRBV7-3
TGTGCCAGCAGCCCCTCAAACGAGGATGGCTACACCTTC
CASSPSNEDGYTF
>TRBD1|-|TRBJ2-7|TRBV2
TGTGCCAGCAGTCTGGACAGGGAGATTGCTGACGAGCAGTACTTC
CASSLDREIADEQYF
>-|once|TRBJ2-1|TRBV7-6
TGTGCCAGCAGCTTAGTTGTCTCAGCGGCGAACAATGAGCAGTTCTTC
CASSLVVSAANNEQFF
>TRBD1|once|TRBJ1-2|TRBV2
TGTGCCAGCAGTTCCCGCGGGACAGGAGGCTATGGCTACACCTTC
CASSSRGTGGYGYTF
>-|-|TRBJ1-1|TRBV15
TGTGCCACCAGCAGAGATCGGGGAGGGTTTACTGAAGCTTTCTTT
CATSRDRGGFTEAFF
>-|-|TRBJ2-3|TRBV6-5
TGTGCCAGCAGCTCTCCCAGGGTAGATACGCAGTATTTT
CASSSPRVDTQYF
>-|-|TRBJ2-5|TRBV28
TGTGCCAGCAGACCCGGACAGAAAGAGACCCAGTACTTC
CASRPGQKETQYF
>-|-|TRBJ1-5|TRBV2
TGTGCCAGCAGTGAATACAGCCTTAGCAATCAGCCCCAGCATTTT
CASSEYSLSNQPQHF
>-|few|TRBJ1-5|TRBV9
TGTGCCAGCAGCGTCGGAGGGAATAGCAATCAGCCCCAGCATTTT
CASSVGGNSNQPQHF
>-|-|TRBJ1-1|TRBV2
TGTGCCAGCAGTGACCAGATGAACACTGAAGCTTTCTTT
CASSDQMNTEAFF
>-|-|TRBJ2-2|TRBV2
TGTGCCAGCAGTGAATGGCGGGTGCTGTTTTTT
CASSEWRVLFF
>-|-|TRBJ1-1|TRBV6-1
TGTGCCAGCAGTCCAGTTGGACAGCAGAACACTGAAGCTTTCTTT
CASSPVGQQNTEAFF
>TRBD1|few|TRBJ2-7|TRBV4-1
TGCGCCAGCAGCCTGGGACAGGGGGCATACGAGCAGTACTTC
CASSLGQGAYEQYF
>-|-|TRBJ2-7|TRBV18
TGTGCCAGCTCACCCTTCAGGGGCGAATACGAGCAGTACTTC
CASSPFRGEYEQYF
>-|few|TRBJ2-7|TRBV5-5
TGTGCCAGCAGCGAGGTCGGTGACGAGCAGTACTTC
CASSEVGDEQYF
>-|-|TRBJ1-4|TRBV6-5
TGTGCCAGCAGTTTTTCACAATTTAATGAAAAACTGTTTTTT
CASSFSQFNEKLFF
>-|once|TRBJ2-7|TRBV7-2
TGTGCCAGCAGCCCGGAGATTACGGGGTACGAGCAGTACTTC
CASSPEITGYEQYF
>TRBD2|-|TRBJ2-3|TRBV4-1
TGCGCCAGCAGCCAAGAAAGGACTAGCGCAGGAAACCAAGATACGCAGTATTTT
CASSQERTSAGNQDTQYF
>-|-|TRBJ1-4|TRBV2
TGTGCCAGCAGTCTTCTTGCAACTAATGAAAAACTGTTTTTT
CASSLLATNEKLFF
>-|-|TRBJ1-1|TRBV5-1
TGCGCCAGCAGCTTGGGATTCCCCGGGGGAGCAACTGAAGCTTTCTTT
CASSLGFPGGATEAFF
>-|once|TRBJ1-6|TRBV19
TGTGCCAGTAGCCCTGTTCGAGGCGATAATTCACCCCTCCACTTT
CASSPVRGDNSPLHF
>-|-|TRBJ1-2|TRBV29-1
TGCAGCGTGGGACAATCGAACTATGGCTACACCTTC
CSVGQSNYGYTF